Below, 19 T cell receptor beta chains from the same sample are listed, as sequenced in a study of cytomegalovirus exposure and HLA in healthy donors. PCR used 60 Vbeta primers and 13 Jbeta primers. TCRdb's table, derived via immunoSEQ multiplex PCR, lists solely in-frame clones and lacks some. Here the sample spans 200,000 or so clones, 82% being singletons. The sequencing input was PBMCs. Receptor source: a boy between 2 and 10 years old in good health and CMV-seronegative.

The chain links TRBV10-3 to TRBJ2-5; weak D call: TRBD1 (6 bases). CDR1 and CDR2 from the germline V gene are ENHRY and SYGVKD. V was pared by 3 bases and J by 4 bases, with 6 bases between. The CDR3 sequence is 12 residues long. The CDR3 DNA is TGTGCCATCAGTGAAGGGGGAGAGACCCAGTACTTC. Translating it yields CAISEGGETQYF.

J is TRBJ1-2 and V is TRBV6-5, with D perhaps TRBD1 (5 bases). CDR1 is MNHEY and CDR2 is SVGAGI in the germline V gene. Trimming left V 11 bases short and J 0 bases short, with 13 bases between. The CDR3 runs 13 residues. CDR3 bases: TGTGCCCTCTGGCAGGGTACTAACTATGGCTACACCTTC. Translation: CALWQGTNYGYTF.

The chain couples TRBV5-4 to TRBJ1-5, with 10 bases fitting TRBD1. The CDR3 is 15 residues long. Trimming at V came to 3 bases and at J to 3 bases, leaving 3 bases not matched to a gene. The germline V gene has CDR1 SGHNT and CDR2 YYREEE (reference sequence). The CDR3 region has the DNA TGTGCCAGCAGCTCCGGGACAGGGGTCAATCAGCCCCAGCATTTT. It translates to CASSSGTGVNQPQHF. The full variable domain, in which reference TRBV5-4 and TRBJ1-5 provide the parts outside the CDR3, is ETGVTQSPTHLIKTRGQQVTLRCSSQSGHNTVSWYQQALGQGPQFIFQYYREEENGRGNFPPRFSGLQFPNYSSELNVNALELDDSALYLCASSSGTGVNQPQHFGDGTRLSIL.

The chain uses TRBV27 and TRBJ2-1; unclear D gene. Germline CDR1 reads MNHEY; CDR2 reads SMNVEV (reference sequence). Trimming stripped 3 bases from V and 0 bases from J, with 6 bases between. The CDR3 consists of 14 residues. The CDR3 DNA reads TGTGCCAGCAGTTTGGAGAGCTCCTACAATGAGCAGTTCTTC. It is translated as CASSLESSYNEQFF.

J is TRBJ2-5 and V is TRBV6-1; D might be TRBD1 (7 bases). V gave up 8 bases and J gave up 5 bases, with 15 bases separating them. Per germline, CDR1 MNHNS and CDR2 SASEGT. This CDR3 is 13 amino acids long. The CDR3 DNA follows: TGTGCCAGCGGAGGGGGCTTGAGGGAGACCCAGTACTTC. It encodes CASGGGLRETQYF.

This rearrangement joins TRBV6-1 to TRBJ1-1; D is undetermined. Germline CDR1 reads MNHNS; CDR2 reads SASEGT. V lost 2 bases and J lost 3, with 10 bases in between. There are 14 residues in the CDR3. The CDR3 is CASSELSVDTEAFF. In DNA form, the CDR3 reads TGTGCCAGCAGTGAACTCTCGGTTGACACTGAAGCTTTCTTT.

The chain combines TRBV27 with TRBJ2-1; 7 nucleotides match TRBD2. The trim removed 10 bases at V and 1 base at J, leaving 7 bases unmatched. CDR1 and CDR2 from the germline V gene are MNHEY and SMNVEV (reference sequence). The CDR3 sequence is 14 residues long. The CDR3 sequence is CATRLAYSYNEQFF. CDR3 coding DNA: TGTGCCACTAGACTAGCCTATTCCTACAATGAGCAGTTCTTC.

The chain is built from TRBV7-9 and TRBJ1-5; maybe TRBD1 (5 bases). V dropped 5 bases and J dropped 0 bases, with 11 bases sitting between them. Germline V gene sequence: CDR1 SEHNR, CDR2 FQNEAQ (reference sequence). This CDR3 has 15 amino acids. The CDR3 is CASSLGDYSNQPQHF. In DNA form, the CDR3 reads TGTGCCAGCAGCCTGGGGGACTATAGCAATCAGCCCCAGCATTTT.

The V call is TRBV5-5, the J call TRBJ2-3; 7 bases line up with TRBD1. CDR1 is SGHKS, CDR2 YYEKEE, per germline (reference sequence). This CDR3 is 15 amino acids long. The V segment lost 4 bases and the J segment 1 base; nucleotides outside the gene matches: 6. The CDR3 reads CASSPTGPRTDTQYF. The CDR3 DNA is TGTGCCAGCAGCCCGACAGGGCCTCGCACAGATACGCAGTATTTT.

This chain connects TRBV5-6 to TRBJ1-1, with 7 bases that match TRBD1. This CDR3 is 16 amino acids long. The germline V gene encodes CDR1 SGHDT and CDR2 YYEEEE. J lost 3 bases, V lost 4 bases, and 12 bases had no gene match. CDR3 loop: CASSPRQGRWDTEAFF. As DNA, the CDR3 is TGTGCCAGCAGCCCTAGACAGGGCCGTTGGGACACTGAAGCTTTCTTT.

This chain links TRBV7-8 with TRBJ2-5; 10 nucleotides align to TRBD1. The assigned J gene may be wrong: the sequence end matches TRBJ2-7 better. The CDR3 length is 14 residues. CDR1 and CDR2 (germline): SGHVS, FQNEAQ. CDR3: CASSLVGQGLEQYF. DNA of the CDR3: TGTGCCAGCAGCTTAGTGGGACAGGGGCTCGAGCAGTACTTC.

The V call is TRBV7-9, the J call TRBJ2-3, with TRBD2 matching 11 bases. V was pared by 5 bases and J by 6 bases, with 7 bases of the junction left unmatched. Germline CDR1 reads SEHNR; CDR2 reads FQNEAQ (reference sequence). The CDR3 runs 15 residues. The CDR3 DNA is TGTGCCAGCAGCCGAACTAGCGGGGGCTATGATACGCAGTATTTT. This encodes CASSRTSGGYDTQYF.

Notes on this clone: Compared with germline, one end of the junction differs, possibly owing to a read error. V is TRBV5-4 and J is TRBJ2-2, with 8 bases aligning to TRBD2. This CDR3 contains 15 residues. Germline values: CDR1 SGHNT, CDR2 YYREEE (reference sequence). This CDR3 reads CASSIRLANTGELFF. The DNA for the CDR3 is TGTGCCAGCAGCATCCGACTAGCGAATACCGGGGAGCTGTTTTTT.

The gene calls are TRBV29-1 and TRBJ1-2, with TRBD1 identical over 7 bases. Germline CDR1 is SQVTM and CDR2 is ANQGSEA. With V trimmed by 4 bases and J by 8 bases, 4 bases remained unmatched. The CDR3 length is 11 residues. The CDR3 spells CSVGQGDGYTF. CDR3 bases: TGCAGCGTTGGACAGGGAGACGGCTACACCTTC.

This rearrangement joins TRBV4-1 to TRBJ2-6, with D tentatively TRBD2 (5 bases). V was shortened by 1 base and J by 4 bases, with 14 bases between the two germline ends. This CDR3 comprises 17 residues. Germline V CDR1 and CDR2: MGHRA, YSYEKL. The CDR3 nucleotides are TGCGCCAGCAGCCAAGGTGCGGCCACGGGGGGGGCCAACGTCCTGACTTTC. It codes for CASSQGAATGGANVLTF.

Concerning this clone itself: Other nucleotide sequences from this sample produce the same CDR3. The CDR3 is CASSYSSYEQYF. As DNA, the CDR3 is TGTGCCAGCAGCTACTCCTCCTACGAGCAGTACTTC. V usage is TRBV7-9 and J usage is TRBJ2-7, with D unresolved. The CDR3 extends over 12 amino acids. V was pared by 4 bases and J by 0 bases, with 4 bases between. Germline lookup yields CDR1 SEHNR and CDR2 FQNEAQ (reference sequence).

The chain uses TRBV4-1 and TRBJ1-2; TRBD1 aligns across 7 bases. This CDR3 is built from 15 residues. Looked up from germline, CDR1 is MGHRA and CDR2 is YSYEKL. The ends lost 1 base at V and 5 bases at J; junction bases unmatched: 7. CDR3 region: CASSQATGFRYGYTF. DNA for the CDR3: TGCGCCAGCAGCCAAGCGACAGGGTTCCGGTATGGCTACACCTTC.

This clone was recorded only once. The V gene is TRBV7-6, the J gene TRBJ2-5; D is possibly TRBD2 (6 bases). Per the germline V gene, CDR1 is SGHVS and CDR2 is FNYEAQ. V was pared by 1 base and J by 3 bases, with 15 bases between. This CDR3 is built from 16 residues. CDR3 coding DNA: TGTGCCAGCAGCTTAGGTGCGGGGAGGATTAAAGAGACCCAGTACTTC. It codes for CASSLGAGRIKETQYF.

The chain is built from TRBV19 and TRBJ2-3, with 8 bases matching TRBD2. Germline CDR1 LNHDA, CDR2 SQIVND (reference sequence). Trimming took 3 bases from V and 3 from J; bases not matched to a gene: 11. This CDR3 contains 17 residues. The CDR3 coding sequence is TGTGCCAGTAGTATCGCGTTTAGACTAGCGAGGACAGATACGCAGTATTTT. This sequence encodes CASSIAFRLARTDTQYF.